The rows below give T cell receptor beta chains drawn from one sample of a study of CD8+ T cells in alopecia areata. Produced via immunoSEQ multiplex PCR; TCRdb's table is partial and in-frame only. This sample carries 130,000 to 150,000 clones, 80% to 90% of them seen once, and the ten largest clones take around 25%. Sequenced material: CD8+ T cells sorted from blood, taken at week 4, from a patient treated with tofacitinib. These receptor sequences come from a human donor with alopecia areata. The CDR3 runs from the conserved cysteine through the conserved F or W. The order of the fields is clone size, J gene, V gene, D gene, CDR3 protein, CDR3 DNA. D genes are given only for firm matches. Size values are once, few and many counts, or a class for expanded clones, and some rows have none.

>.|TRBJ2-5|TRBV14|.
CASSQDPYETQYF
TGTGCCAGCAGCCAAGATCCGTACGAGACCCAGTACTTC
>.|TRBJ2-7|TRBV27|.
CASSLSGNTFYEQYF
TGTGCCAGCAGTTTATCTGGTAACACATTCTACGAGCAGTACTTC
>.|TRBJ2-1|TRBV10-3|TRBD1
CAINRQGPNNEQFF
TGTGCCATCAATCGACAGGGCCCTAACAATGAGCAGTTCTTC
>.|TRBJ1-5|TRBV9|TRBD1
CASSAGGNSNQPQHF
TGTGCCAGCAGCGCAGGGGGCAATAGCAATCAGCCCCAGCATTTT
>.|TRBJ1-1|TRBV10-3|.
CAIRGPGSDTEAFF
TGTGCCATCCGTGGCCCGGGGTCGGACACTGAAGCTTTCTTT
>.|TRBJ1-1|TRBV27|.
CASSANTEAFF
TGTGCCAGCAGTGCGAACACTGAAGCTTTCTTT
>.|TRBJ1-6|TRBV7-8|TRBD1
CASSPRTGARSYNSPLHF
TGTGCCAGCAGCCCCAGAACAGGGGCCCGCTCCTATAATTCACCCCTCCACTTT
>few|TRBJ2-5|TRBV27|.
CASSFQGWGQETQYF
TGTGCCAGCAGTTTTCAGGGCTGGGGGCAAGAGACCCAGTACTTC
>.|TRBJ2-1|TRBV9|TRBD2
CASSVYQGLAGSNEQFF
TGTGCCAGCAGCGTGTACCAGGGACTAGCTGGCTCTAATGAGCAGTTCTTC
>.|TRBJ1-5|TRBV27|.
CASAGDPGGQPQHF
TGTGCCAGCGCCGGGGACCCGGGAGGTCAGCCCCAGCATTTT
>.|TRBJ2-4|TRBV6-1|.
CASSRRDNKNIQYF
TGTGCCAGCAGCCGACGGGACAATAAAAACATTCAGTACTTC
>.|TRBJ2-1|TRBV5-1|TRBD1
CASSPGQGVYNEQFF
TGCGCCAGCAGCCCGGGACAGGGGGTTTACAATGAGCAGTTCTTC
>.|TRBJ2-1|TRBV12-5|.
CASGLSSRWAQFF
TGTGCTAGTGGTTTGTCTTCCCGCTGGGCGCAGTTCTTC
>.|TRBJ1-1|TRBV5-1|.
CASSLGMTGSSEAFF
TGCGCCAGCAGCTTGGGCATGACAGGAAGCTCTGAAGCTTTCTTT
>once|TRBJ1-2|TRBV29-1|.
CSVPQDPLGEEGYGYTF
TGCAGCGTACCCCAAGACCCTCTGGGGGAAGAAGGCTATGGCTACACCTTC
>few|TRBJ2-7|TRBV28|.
CASSAESTQDEQYF
TGTGCCAGCAGCGCCGAATCGACGCAAGACGAGCAGTACTTC
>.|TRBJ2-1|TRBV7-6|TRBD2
CASSLASYQRGIHSYNEQFF
TGTGCCAGCAGCTTAGCGAGCTATCAGCGGGGGATTCACTCCTACAATGAGCAGTTCTTC
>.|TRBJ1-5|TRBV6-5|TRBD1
CASSPLTGGNQPQHF
TGTGCCAGCAGTCCGCTCACAGGGGGGAACCAGCCCCAGCATTTT
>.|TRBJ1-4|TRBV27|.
CASSLSAGHLTEKLFF
TGTGCCAGCAGTTTATCGGCGGGACACTTAACTGAAAAACTGTTTTTT
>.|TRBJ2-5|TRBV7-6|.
CASSLGGGKETQYF
TGTGCCAGCAGCTTAGGTGGGGGCAAGGAGACCCAGTACTTC
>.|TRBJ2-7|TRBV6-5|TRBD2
CASSPRTSGTYEQYF
TGTGCCAGCAGTCCGCGGACTAGCGGGACCTACGAGCAGTACTTC
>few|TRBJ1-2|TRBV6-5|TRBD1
CASSYGQGFGYTF
TGTGCCAGCAGTTACGGACAGGGCTTCGGCTACACCTTC
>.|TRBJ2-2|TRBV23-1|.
CASSQSFLWGKFVVSGELFF
TGCGCCAGCAGTCAATCATTCCTGTGGGGCAAGTTCGTCGTTTCCGGGGAGCTGTTTTTT
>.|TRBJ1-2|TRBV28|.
CASSSQGRIGLGGYTF
TGTGCCAGCAGTTCGCAGGGTAGGATTGGTTTAGGTGGCTACACCTTC
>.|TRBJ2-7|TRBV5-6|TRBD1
CASSFAADRGRNEQYF
TGTGCCAGCAGCTTCGCAGCCGACAGGGGTCGGAACGAGCAGTACTTC
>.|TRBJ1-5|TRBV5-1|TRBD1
CASSSGQGDQPQHF
TGCGCCAGCAGCTCCGGACAGGGTGATCAGCCCCAGCATTTT
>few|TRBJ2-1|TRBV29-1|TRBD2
CSVETTSVNEQFF
TGCAGCGTTGAAACGACTAGCGTCAATGAGCAGTTCTTC
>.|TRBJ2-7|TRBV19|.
CASSPGGYEQYF
TGTGCCAGTAGCCCCGGTGGGTACGAGCAGTACTTC
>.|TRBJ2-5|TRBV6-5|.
CASGPRETQYF
TGTGCCAGCGGCCCTAGGGAGACCCAGTACTTC
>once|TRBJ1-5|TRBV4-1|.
CASSQFGVRQPQHF
TGCGCCAGCAGCCAATTTGGGGTACGTCAGCCCCAGCATTTT
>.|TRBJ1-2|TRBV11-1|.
CASSRVPWDYTF
TGTGCCAGTTCAAGAGTCCCCTGGGACTACACCTTC
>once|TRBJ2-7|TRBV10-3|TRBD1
CAISEQGAYEQYF
TGTGCCATCAGTGAGCAGGGGGCTTACGAGCAGTACTTC
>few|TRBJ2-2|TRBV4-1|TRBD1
CASSQEQGANTGELFF
TGCGCCAGCAGCCAAGAGCAGGGGGCGAACACCGGGGAGCTGTTTTTT
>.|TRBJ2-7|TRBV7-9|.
CASSLSPAWEQYF
TGTGCCAGCAGCCTCTCCCCTGCATGGGAGCAGTACTTC
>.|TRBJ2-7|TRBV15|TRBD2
CATTGTSHYEQYF
TGTGCCACCACGGGGACTAGTCACTACGAGCAGTACTTC
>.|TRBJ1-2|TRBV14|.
CASSQTTGYYGYTF
TGTGCCAGCAGCCAAACAACAGGGTACTATGGCTACACCTTC
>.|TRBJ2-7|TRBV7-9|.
CASSLVGQQRGSYEQYF
TGTGCCAGCAGCTTAGTGGGTCAACAGAGAGGCTCCTACGAGCAGTACTTC
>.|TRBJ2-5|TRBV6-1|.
CASSDSWGLETQYF
TGTGCCAGCAGTGACAGTTGGGGACTCGAGACCCAGTACTTC
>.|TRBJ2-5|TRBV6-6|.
CASSPGTGRETQYF
TGTGCCAGCAGTCCGGGGACTGGCCGGGAGACCCAGTACTTC
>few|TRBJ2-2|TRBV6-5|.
CASSYKGGTGELFF
TGTGCCAGCAGTTATAAGGGGGGCACCGGGGAGCTGTTTTTT
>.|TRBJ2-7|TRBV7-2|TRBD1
CASSTSGTAYEQYF
TGTGCCAGCAGCACCTCCGGGACAGCCTACGAGCAGTACTTC
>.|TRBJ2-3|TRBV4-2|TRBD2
CASSQDRLAGDTDTQYF
TGTGCCAGCAGCCAAGATAGACTAGCGGGGGACACAGATACGCAGTATTTT
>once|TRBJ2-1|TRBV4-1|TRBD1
CASRLTGGNEQFF
TGCGCCAGCAGATTAACAGGGGGGAATGAGCAGTTCTTC
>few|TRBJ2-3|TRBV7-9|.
CASSNTVRGSTDTQYF
TGTGCCAGCAGCAACACGGTTCGTGGATCGACAGATACGCAGTATTTT
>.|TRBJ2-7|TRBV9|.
CASSVSGVGNEQYF
TGTGCCAGCAGCGTATCTGGGGTTGGGAACGAGCAGTACTTC
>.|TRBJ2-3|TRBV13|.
CASSTFADTQYF
TGTGCCAGCAGCACGTTCGCAGATACGCAGTATTTT
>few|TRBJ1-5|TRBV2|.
CASSEGGNQPQHF
TGTGCCAGCAGCGAGGGGGGCAATCAGCCCCAGCATTTT
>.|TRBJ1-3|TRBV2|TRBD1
CASSLGQSSGNTIYF
TGTGCCAGCAGCTTGGGACAGAGCTCTGGAAACACCATATATTTT
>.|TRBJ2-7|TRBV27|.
CASSRPVGGGWYEQYF
TGTGCCAGCAGCCGCCCCGTTGGAGGGGGCTGGTACGAGCAGTACTTC
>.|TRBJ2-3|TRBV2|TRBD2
CASRTSGGRDTQYF
TGTGCCAGCAGGACTAGCGGGGGAAGGGATACGCAGTATTTT